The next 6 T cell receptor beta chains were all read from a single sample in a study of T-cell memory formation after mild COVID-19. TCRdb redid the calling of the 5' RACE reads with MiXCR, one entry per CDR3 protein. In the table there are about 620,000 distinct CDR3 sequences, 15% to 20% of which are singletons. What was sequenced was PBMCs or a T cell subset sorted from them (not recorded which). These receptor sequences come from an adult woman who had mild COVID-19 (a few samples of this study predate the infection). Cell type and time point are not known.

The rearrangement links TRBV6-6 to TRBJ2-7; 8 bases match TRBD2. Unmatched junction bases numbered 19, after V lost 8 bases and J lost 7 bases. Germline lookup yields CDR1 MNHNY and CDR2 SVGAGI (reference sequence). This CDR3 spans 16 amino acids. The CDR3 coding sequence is TGTGCCAGCGCGCCTACTAGCGGACCGGCCATAGGAGAGCAGTACTTC. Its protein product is CASAPTSGPAIGEQYF.

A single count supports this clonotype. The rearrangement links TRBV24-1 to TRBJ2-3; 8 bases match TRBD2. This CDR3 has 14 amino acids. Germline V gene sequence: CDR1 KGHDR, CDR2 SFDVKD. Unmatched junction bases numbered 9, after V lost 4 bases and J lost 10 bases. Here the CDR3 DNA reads TGTGCCACCAGTGAGAACGCGGGAGGCCGATCGCAGTATTTT. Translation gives CATSENAGGRSQYF.

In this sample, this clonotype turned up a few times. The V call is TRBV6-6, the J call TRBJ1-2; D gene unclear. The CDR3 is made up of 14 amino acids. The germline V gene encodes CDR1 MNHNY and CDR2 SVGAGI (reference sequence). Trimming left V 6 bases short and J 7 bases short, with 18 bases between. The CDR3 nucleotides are TGTGCCAGCAGCAGAACCCCGGCTGTAGGTGGCTACACCTTC. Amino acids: CASSRTPAVGGYTF.

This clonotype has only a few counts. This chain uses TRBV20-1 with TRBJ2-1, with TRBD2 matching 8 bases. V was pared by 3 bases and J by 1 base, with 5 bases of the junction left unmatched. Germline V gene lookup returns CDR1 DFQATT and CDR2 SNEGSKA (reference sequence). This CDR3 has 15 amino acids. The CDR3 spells CSASREGLSYNEQFF. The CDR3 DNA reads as TGCAGTGCTAGTCGGGAGGGTCTTTCCTACAATGAGCAGTTCTTC.

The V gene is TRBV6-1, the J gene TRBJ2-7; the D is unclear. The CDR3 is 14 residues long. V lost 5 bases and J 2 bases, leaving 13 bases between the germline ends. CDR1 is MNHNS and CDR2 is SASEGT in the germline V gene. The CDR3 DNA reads TGTGCCAGCAGTCAAGAGGTGGCGGCCTACGAGCAGTACTTC. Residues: CASSQEVAAYEQYF.

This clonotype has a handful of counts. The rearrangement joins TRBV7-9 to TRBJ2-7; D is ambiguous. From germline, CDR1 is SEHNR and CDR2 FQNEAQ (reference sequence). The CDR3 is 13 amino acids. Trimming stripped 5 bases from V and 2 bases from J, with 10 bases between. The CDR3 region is CASSPVSTYEQYF. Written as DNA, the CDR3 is TGTGCCAGCAGCCCCGTGTCGACCTACGAGCAGTACTTC.